The 20 T cell receptor beta chains below all came from one sample that was sequenced in a study of cytomegalovirus exposure and HLA in healthy donors. PCR amplification relied on 60 Vbeta primers (plus 13 Jbeta primers). The table came from immunoSEQ multiplex PCR; TCRdb's copy has only in-frame clones and leaves some out. Its clone listing holds under 90,000 clones. The sequencing sample was made of PBMCs. The source of these receptors is a man in his forties or fifties in good health and CMV-seropositive.

The V gene is TRBV30, the J gene TRBJ1-1, with D possibly being TRBD1 (5 bases). The CDR3 has 13 residues. The ends were cut back, 5 bases at V and 0 bases at J, with 10 bases in the middle. Germline CDR1 GTSNPN, CDR2 SVGIG (reference sequence). The CDR3 sequence is CAWGGVMNTEAFF. CDR3 nucleotide sequence: TGTGCCTGGGGGGGGGTAATGAACACTGAAGCTTTCTTT.

The chain combines TRBV9 with TRBJ2-6, with D unresolved. The CDR3 contains 16 residues. CDR1 and CDR2 from the germline V gene are SGDLS and YYNGEE. Trimming shortened V by 3 bases and J by 4 bases, and 14 bases separated the two germline ends. Written as DNA, the CDR3 is TGTGCCAGCAGCGCCGAACAGTTAACCGGGGCCAACGTCCTGACTTTC. It translates to CASSAEQLTGANVLTF.

The chain recombines TRBV13 with TRBJ1-4, with 8 bases identical to TRBD1. The J segment lost 8 bases and the V segment lost 5 bases, leaving 19 bases of the junction unmatched. CDR3 size: 18 residues. Germline V gives CDR1 PRHDT, CDR2 FYEKMQ (reference sequence). For the CDR3, the DNA is TGTGCCAGCAGCCCCGGGAGGACAGGGAACAGGGCAATGGAAAAACTGTTTTTT. This encodes CASSPGRTGNRAMEKLFF.

V gene TRBV30 combines with J gene TRBJ1-1; 9 bases line up with TRBD1. The CDR3 is 14 residues long. CDR1 GTSNPN and CDR2 SVGIG come from the germline V gene (reference sequence). With V trimmed by 2 bases and J by 4 bases, 5 bases remained unmatched. The CDR3 bases are TGTGCCTGGAGTAGGACAGGGGCGGCCACTGAAGCTTTCTTT. It is translated as CAWSRTGAATEAFF. The whole variable domain, remainder taken from reference TRBV30 and TRBJ1-1, is SQTIHQWPATLVQPVGSPLSLECTVEGTSNPNLYWYRQAAGRGLQLLFYSVGIGQISSEVPQNLSASRPQDRQFILSSKKLLLSDSGFYLCAWSRTGAATEAFFGQGTRLTVV.

The chain joins TRBV7-3 to TRBJ2-1; 11 bases agree with TRBD2. Unmatched junction bases numbered 10, after V lost 4 bases and J lost 5 bases. The CDR3 totals 17 residues. CDR1 is SGHTA and CDR2 is FQGTGA in the germline V gene. In DNA, the CDR3 is TGTGCCAGCAGCTCCTTAGCGGGAGGGCCTACCGACAATGAGCAGTTCTTC. Amino acids: CASSSLAGGPTDNEQFF.

This sequence joins TRBV7-3 and TRBJ2-2, with D perhaps matching TRBD1 (5 bases). The CDR3 covers 14 residues. V was pared by 6 bases and J by 5 bases, with 13 bases between. CDR1 SGHTA and CDR2 FQGTGA come from the germline V gene. This CDR3 is CASRGRRETGELFF. The DNA of the CDR3 is TGTGCCAGCAGGGGGCGACGAGAGACCGGGGAGCTGTTTTTT.

The chain joins TRBV6-5 to TRBJ2-3, with 11 bases aligning to TRBD2. Germline-derived CDR1 and CDR2 are MNHEY and SVGAGI. V lost 8 bases to trimming and J lost 2 bases; unmatched junction nucleotides: 3. CDR3 size: 14 residues. CDR3 DNA sequence: TGTGCCAGCGGGACTAGCGGTGACACAGATACGCAGTATTTT. Its translation is CASGTSGDTDTQYF.

This chain connects TRBV19 to TRBJ1-4; a weak D match, TRBD1 (5 bases). V was shortened by 3 bases and J by 10 bases, with 18 bases between the two germline ends. Germline values: CDR1 LNHDA, CDR2 SQIVND (reference sequence). The CDR3 spans 15 residues. CDR3 sequence reads: CASSINGAGLVKLFF. Here the CDR3 DNA reads TGTGCCAGTAGTATTAATGGGGCAGGCTTGGTAAAACTGTTTTTT.

The chain joins TRBV11-2 to TRBJ2-7; the match to TRBD2 covers 10 bases. V shed 3 bases and J 4 bases; nucleotides not matched to a gene: 15. The CDR3 runs 18 residues. Germline-derived CDR1 and CDR2 are SGHAT and FQNNGV. The CDR3 DNA is TGTGCCAGCAGCTTTACAATAGCGGGAGGCCCGACAACGTACGAGCAGTACTTC. Protein sequence: CASSFTIAGGPTTYEQYF.

The rearrangement joins TRBV5-1 to TRBJ2-1; TRBD2 matches 11 bases. The CDR3 totals 15 residues. The germline V gene encodes CDR1 SGHRS and CDR2 YFSETQ. V lost 3 bases to trimming and J lost 7 bases; unmatched junction nucleotides: 6. DNA of the CDR3: TGCGCCAGCAGCTACACTAGCGGGAGTGGGAATGAGCAGTTCTTC. Translation: CASSYTSGSGNEQFF.

The chain links TRBV19 to TRBJ1-2, with D possibly matching TRBD1 (5 bases). Germline CDR1 reads LNHDA; CDR2 reads SQIVND (reference sequence). V lost 0 bases and J lost 6, with 14 bases in between. There are 15 residues in the CDR3. The CDR3 loop reads CASSIDLPGSHGYTF. The CDR3 DNA sequence: TGTGCCAGTAGTATAGATCTCCCAGGGTCCCATGGCTACACCTTC.

V is TRBV19 and J is TRBJ1-1; 7 bases map to TRBD1. The CDR3 covers 15 residues. Germline values: CDR1 LNHDA, CDR2 SQIVND (reference sequence). J was trimmed by 11 bases and V by 5 bases; bases with no gene match: 17. The CDR3 reads CASSAGTVDPEGAFF. The CDR3 DNA sequence: TGTGCCAGTAGTGCCGGGACAGTGGATCCTGAAGGGGCTTTCTTT.

The rearrangement uses TRBV7-9 and TRBJ2-1; 8 bases match TRBD2. With V trimmed by 5 bases and J by 8 bases, 8 bases remained unmatched. The CDR3 consists of 14 residues. CDR1 is SEHNR and CDR2 is FQNEAQ in the germline V gene (reference sequence). CDR3 in amino acids: CASSKSGSYYEQFF. As DNA, the CDR3 is TGTGCCAGCAGCAAAAGCGGGAGTTATTATGAGCAGTTCTTC.

This chain connects TRBV6-6 to TRBJ2-1; TRBD2 agrees at 8 bases. The CDR3 is 15 residues long. Germline-derived CDR1 and CDR2 are MNHNY and SVGAGI (reference sequence). The V and J ends lost 0 bases and 2 bases, in that order; junction bases with no gene match: 0. CDR3 nucleotide sequence: TGTGCCAGCAGTTACTCGCGGGAGGCCTACAATGAGCAGTTCTTC. Protein sequence: CASSYSREAYNEQFF.

Notes on this clone: This sample includes further DNA sequences coding for the same CDR3. The chain is built from TRBV29-1 and TRBJ2-1; TRBD2 matches 16 bases. The CDR3 extends over 13 amino acids. V trimming: 6 bases; J trimming: 7 bases; junction bases outside the gene matches: 0. CDR1 and CDR2 (germline): SQVTM, ANQGSEA. In DNA, the CDR3 is TGCAGCGTGGGACTAGCGGGAGGGAATGAGCAGTTCTTC. Translated: CSVGLAGGNEQFF.

V is TRBV7-9 and J is TRBJ2-5, with a weak D call TRBD2 (7 bases). V lost 0 bases and J 1 base, leaving 12 bases between the germline ends. The CDR3 contains 16 residues. CDR1 and CDR2 from the germline V gene are SEHNR and FQNEAQ (reference sequence). As DNA, the CDR3 is TGTGCCAGCAGCTTAGCGCGGGGAGGGGGCCAAGAGACCCAGTACTTC. It is translated as CASSLARGGGQETQYF.

This sequence joins TRBV6-1 and TRBJ2-7; 10 positions match TRBD1. V was clipped by 3 bases and J by 6 bases; unmatched bases: 14. The germline gives CDR1 MNHNS, CDR2 SASEGT. CDR3 length: 17 residues. The CDR3 here is CASSEGLRDRGWAEQYF. Here the CDR3 DNA reads TGTGCCAGCAGTGAGGGGCTCAGGGACAGGGGATGGGCCGAGCAGTACTTC.

V and J are TRBV27 and TRBJ2-1; 10 nucleotides line up with TRBD1. The V gene end was trimmed by 10 bases and the J gene end by 8 bases; junction bases not matched to a gene: 11. There are 14 residues in the CDR3. CDR1 is MNHEY, CDR2 SMNVEV, per germline (reference sequence). The CDR3 loop is CATIRQGASDEQFF. CDR3 DNA sequence: TGTGCCACCATCCGACAGGGGGCATCGGATGAGCAGTTCTTC.

This chain uses TRBV6-5 with TRBJ2-2, with D tentatively TRBD2 (6 bases). This CDR3 comprises 14 residues. V shed 4 bases and J shed 6 bases, with 12 bases lying between them. Germline V lookup: CDR1 MNHEY, CDR2 SVGAGI. The CDR3 region is CASSSTPGAGELFF. In DNA, the CDR3 is TGTGCCAGCAGTTCCACCCCGGGGGCCGGGGAGCTGTTTTTT.

The chain recombines TRBV11-3 with TRBJ2-5; TRBD1 aligns across 9 bases. The CDR3 contains 14 residues. Germline CDR1 reads SGHNT; CDR2 reads YENEEA. Trimming took 5 bases from V and 5 from J; bases not matched to a gene: 6. CDR3 sequence (DNA): TGTGCCAGCAGCCTACAGGGGGCGGCGGAGACCCAGTACTTC. Residues: CASSLQGAAETQYF.